The TCR beta chain under discussion was sequenced for a study of cytomegalovirus exposure and HLA in healthy donors. On the study more broadly: A prior analysis found some 110 million unique TCR beta sequences from 170 million or so T cells. Study results and limitations: TRBV6-2, TRBV6-3 and some other V segments were unresolvable in 87-base-pair reads.

In the PCR, 60 Vbeta and 13 Jbeta primers were used. Repertoires were generated with immunoSEQ multiplex PCR, while TCRdb's copy carries only in-frame clones and drops some. This repertoire shows fewer than 100,000 clones, 55% to 80% found once; its top ten account for roughly 1.2%. The CDR3 is made up of 15 amino acids. Germline loops: CDR1 MNHNS, CDR2 SASEGT. Remarks on this clone: Its specificity is not known. One end of the junction fails to match germline, which may point to a read error.

The sequencing sample was made of PBMCs. This chain uses TRBV6-1 with TRBJ2-2; 9 bases agree with TRBD1. The TCR originated in a female donor in good health and CMV-seronegative. The CDR3 DNA sequence: TGTGCCAGCAGCGAAGACAGGGGGGGGGCTGCGGAGCTGTTTTTT. It yields the protein CASSEDRGGAAELFF.